What follows are 22 T cell receptor beta chains derived from one specimen sequenced in a study of cytomegalovirus exposure and HLA in healthy donors. Amplification used 60 Vbeta primers and 13 Jbeta primers. Sequencing was performed with immunoSEQ multiplex PCR; in TCRdb, only in-frame clones are kept and a portion is missing. The sample carries approximately 110,000 clones, roughly 79% recorded once. Source material: PBMCs. The receptors originated from a woman aged 25 to 39 in good health and CMV-seronegative.

The chain carries TRBV2 and TRBJ2-1, with D possibly being TRBD2 (5 bases). The germline V and J ends were trimmed by 0 bases and 5 bases, with 11 bases remaining between them. The CDR3 is made up of 15 amino acids. Germline loops: CDR1 SNHLY, CDR2 FYNNEI. The CDR3: CASSEAYDGNNEQFF. As DNA, the CDR3 is TGTGCCAGCAGTGAAGCTTATGACGGGAACAATGAGCAGTTCTTC.

The CDR3 nucleotides read TGTGCCAGTAGTTTCGGACGGGGAGGGGCAGATACGCAGTATTTT. It yields the protein CASSFGRGGADTQYF. V is TRBV19 and J is TRBJ2-3; 7 bases fit TRBD2. The CDR3 contains 15 residues. Germline V gene data show CDR1 as LNHDA and CDR2 as SQIVND (reference sequence). V shed 5 bases, J shed 4 bases, and the junction held 9 bases outside the gene matches.

V is TRBV2 and J is TRBJ2-5; D is possibly TRBD2 (6 bases). Germline V gene data show CDR1 as SNHLY and CDR2 as FYNNEI. The CDR3 consists of 14 residues. Trimming cost V 8 bases and J 4 bases, with 17 bases left between them. The CDR3 DNA follows: TGTGCCAGCTACTTAGCGGTCCAGAGAGAGACCCAGTACTTC. This encodes CASYLAVQRETQYF.

This clone was observed once. V gene TRBV28 combines with J gene TRBJ1-5; unclear D gene. Germline V gives CDR1 MDHEN, CDR2 SYDVKM. The length of the CDR3 is 15 residues. V lost 4 bases to trimming and J lost 6 bases, with 16 bases between them. This chain's CDR3 is CASSSPGSLVQPQHF. The DNA of the CDR3 is TGTGCCAGCAGTTCCCCCGGGAGCCTTGTTCAGCCCCAGCATTTT.

The chain employs TRBV5-4 and TRBJ2-1; 10 nucleotides align to TRBD2. CDR3 size: 15 residues. Germline assignment: CDR1 SGHNT and CDR2 YYREEE (reference sequence). V lost 0 bases to trimming and J lost 6 bases; unmatched junction nucleotides: 3. The CDR3 sequence is CASSLAPSGSNEQFF. CDR3 nucleotides: TGTGCCAGCAGCTTGGCCCCTAGCGGGAGCAATGAGCAGTTCTTC.

This clone was seen a handful of times. This chain connects TRBV2 to TRBJ1-6, with D perhaps TRBD1 (6 bases). With 8 bases removed from V and 5 bases from J, the gap between germline ends came to 19 bases. From germline, CDR1 is SNHLY and CDR2 FYNNEI. The CDR3 spans 16 residues. The CDR3 nucleotides read TGTGCCAGCCTACGAGAACGACAGGTTAATAATTCACCCCTCCACTTT. This codes for CASLRERQVNNSPLHF.

The genes are TRBV7-2 and TRBJ2-7; 8 nucleotides align to TRBD1. From germline, CDR1 is SGHTA and CDR2 FQGNSA. V lost 1 base, J lost 5 bases, and 7 bases stayed unmatched. The CDR3 loop spans 15 amino acids. The CDR3 is CASSLGSGGIDEQYF. DNA for the CDR3: TGTGCCAGCAGCTTAGGGTCAGGGGGCATCGACGAGCAGTACTTC.

The chain couples TRBV5-1 to TRBJ2-7, with a possible D match to TRBD2 (6 bases). CDR1 is SGHRS, CDR2 YFSETQ, per germline. V shed 4 bases and J shed 4 bases, with 15 bases lying between them. CDR3 length: 14 residues. As DNA, the CDR3 is TGCGCCAGCAGCCATAGCGGAATAAAATACGAGCAGTACTTC. Its translation is CASSHSGIKYEQYF.

This chain links TRBV4-1 with TRBJ2-7; 7 nucleotides match TRBD1. From germline, CDR1 is MGHRA and CDR2 YSYEKL. V was pared by 0 bases and J by 2 bases, with 4 bases of the junction left unmatched. The CDR3 is made up of 15 amino acids. CDR3 loop: CASSQDHQGAYEQYF. As DNA, the CDR3 is TGCGCCAGCAGCCAAGATCATCAGGGGGCCTACGAGCAGTACTTC.

This rearrangement joins TRBV6-1 to TRBJ1-2; D might be TRBD1 (5 bases). The length of the CDR3 is 12 residues. Germline V gene data show CDR1 as MNHNS and CDR2 as SASEGT. V was shortened by 6 bases and J by 8 bases, with 13 bases between the two germline ends. DNA of the CDR3: TGTGCCAGCAGAGGGGTAAATCCCGGCTACACCTTC. This translates into CASRGVNPGYTF.

The CDR3 region is CATRGTVPAGFSYNEQFF. CDR3 DNA sequence: TGTGCCACCAGGGGGACAGTCCCCGCGGGCTTCTCCTACAATGAGCAGTTCTTC. This chain joins TRBV15 and TRBJ2-1; 7 nucleotides line up with TRBD1. The ends lost 6 bases at V and 0 bases at J; junction bases unmatched: 14. In germline, CDR1 is LNHNV, CDR2 YYDKDF (reference sequence). The CDR3 loop spans 18 amino acids. The variable domain in full, completed from reference TRBV15 and TRBJ2-1, reads DAMVIQNPRYQVTQFGKPVTLSCSQTLNHNVMYWYQQKSSQAPKLLFHYYDKDFNNEADTPDNFQSRRPNTSFCFLDIRSPGLGDTAMYLCATRGTVPAGFSYNEQFFGPGTRLTVL.

The chain uses TRBV6-5 and TRBJ2-7; D perhaps matches TRBD2 (6 bases). Per the germline V gene, CDR1 is MNHEY and CDR2 is SVGAGI. This CDR3 region has 14 residues. The V end was cut by 0 bases, the J end by 7 bases, with 13 bases between. CDR3 amino acids: CASSYSSPGTEQYF. The CDR3 DNA reads as TGTGCCAGCAGTTACTCGTCTCCAGGGACTGAGCAGTACTTC.

The chain combines TRBV5-4 with TRBJ2-5; TRBD2 agrees at 9 bases. Per the germline V gene, CDR1 is SGHNT and CDR2 is YYREEE (reference sequence). This CDR3 has 17 amino acids. J was trimmed by 4 bases and V by 0 bases; bases with no gene match: 10. CDR3 sequence (DNA): TGTGCCAGCAGCTTGGATTCGGGTAGCGGGAGTAGAGAGACCCAGTACTTC. Protein sequence: CASSLDSGSGSRETQYF.

CDR3 coding DNA: TGTGCCAGCAGCTTAACCGGGACTAGCGTTCACAATGAGCAGTTCTTC. Translation gives CASSLTGTSVHNEQFF. V and J are TRBV5-8 and TRBJ2-1; the match to TRBD2 covers 10 bases. V lost 2 bases, J lost 5 bases, and 7 bases stayed unmatched. The V gene's germline CDR1 is SGHTS and CDR2 YDEGEE. This CDR3 region has 16 residues.

This chain connects TRBV11-1 to TRBJ2-5; D might be TRBD1 (6 bases). Judging by the DNA end, TRBJ2-7 fits better; the J call may be wrong. There are 14 residues in the CDR3. The germline V gene has CDR1 SGHAT and CDR2 FQDESV (reference sequence). CDR3: CASSLAVRGYEQYF. In DNA, the CDR3 is TGTGCCAGCAGCTTAGCGGTCAGGGGCTACGAGCAGTACTTC.

The J gene is TRBJ1-3, the V gene TRBV6-6; a possible D gene is TRBD1 (6 bases). CDR1 is MNHNY, CDR2 SVGAGI, per germline (reference sequence). V was cut by 3 bases and J by 2 bases, with 14 bases left in between. This CDR3 comprises 16 residues. The DNA for the CDR3 is TGTGCCAGCAGTTATCCTAGTGCAGGGGCTGGAAACACCATATATTTT. Its translation: CASSYPSAGAGNTIYF.

This chain joins TRBV28 and TRBJ2-6, with D uncertain. V dropped 4 bases and J dropped 4 bases, with 14 bases sitting between them. From germline, CDR1 is MDHEN and CDR2 SYDVKM. This CDR3 region has 16 residues. The CDR3 sequence is CASSSRSYRGANVLTF. The CDR3 nucleotides are TGTGCCAGCAGTTCGCGGAGCTACCGCGGGGCCAACGTCCTGACTTTC. The whole variable domain, filled in from reference TRBV28 and TRBJ2-6, reads DVKVTQSSRYLVKRTGEKVFLECVQDMDHENMFWYRQDPGLGLRLIYFSYDVKMKEKGDIPEGYSVSREKKERFSLILESASTNQTSMYLCASSSRSYRGANVLTFGAGSRLTVL.

The rearrangement links TRBV4-1 to TRBJ2-4; 7 bases agree with TRBD2. V lost 2 bases, J lost 8 bases, and 6 bases stayed unmatched. From germline, CDR1 is MGHRA and CDR2 YSYEKL. The CDR3 runs 14 residues. CDR3 sequence (DNA): TGCGCCAGCAGCCAACCGACTAGCCGGGACATTCAGTACTTC. Translating gives CASSQPTSRDIQYF.

The gene calls are TRBV5-6 and TRBJ2-7; D not certain. Trimming took off 4 bases at V and 3 bases at J, with 14 bases between the two ends. Germline V gene sequence: CDR1 SGHDT, CDR2 YYEEEE. The CDR3 is 14 amino acids. The CDR3 DNA reads as TGTGCCAGCAGCCTATCGAGGAGACGCTACGAGCAGTACTTC. Its protein product is CASSLSRRRYEQYF.

The rearrangement links TRBV16 to TRBJ2-2, with D uncertain. CDR1 and CDR2 (germline): KGHSY, FQNENV. The CDR3 covers 13 residues. Trimming cost V 0 bases and J 7 bases, with 6 bases left between them. CDR3 bases: TGTGCCAGCAGCCAATCGAGATACGGGGAGCTGTTTTTT. It specifies CASSQSRYGELFF.

This clone has just a few counts. This chain uses TRBV27 with TRBJ2-3; TRBD2 matches 8 bases. This CDR3 has 13 amino acids. V lost 5 bases to trimming and J lost 5 bases; unmatched junction nucleotides: 3. Germline V lookup: CDR1 MNHEY, CDR2 SMNVEV (reference sequence). CDR3 in amino acids: CASSPGTRDTQYF. The DNA of the CDR3 is TGTGCCAGCAGTCCCGGGACTAGAGATACGCAGTATTTT.

V and J are TRBV28 and TRBJ1-2, with 9 positions matching TRBD1. CDR1 and CDR2 from the germline V gene are MDHEN and SYDVKM. V shed 6 bases and J 7 bases; nucleotides not matched to a gene: 9. The CDR3 contains 14 residues. The CDR3 sequence: CASSRGQGRSGYTF. CDR3 nucleotide sequence: TGTGCCAGCAGCCGCGGACAGGGGAGAAGTGGCTACACCTTC.